The 22 T cell receptor beta chains below come from one sample, sequenced in a study of neurological immune-mediated disorders. Indicated time point: longitudinal time-point 2. In TCRdb, the 5' RACE reads were re-called with MiXCR into one record per CDR3 protein. The data show 70,000 to 95,000 distinct CDR3 sequences, less than 15% seen once. The sequenced sample consisted of PBMCs. The origin of the receptors is a female donor with HTLV-1-associated myelopathy (HAM/TSP).

Ten or more counts support this clonotype. This chain connects TRBV10-1 to TRBJ2-2; 11 bases are shared with TRBD2. V was pared by 2 bases and J by 3 bases, with 5 bases of the junction left unmatched. The length of the CDR3 is 17 residues. Germline lookup yields CDR1 WNHNN and CDR2 SYGVQD (reference sequence). CDR3 nucleotides: TGCGCCAGCAGTGAGCCGGGACTAGCGGAGCACACCGGGGAGCTGTTTTTT. Residues: CASSEPGLAEHTGELFF.

This clonotype has at least ten counts. CDR3 coding DNA: TGTGCCAGCAGACCCGGATCCGTGGCCGGGGAGCTGTTTTTT. Amino acids: CASRPGSVAGELFF. The chain recombines TRBV6-5 with TRBJ2-2; D unclear. CDR1 MNHEY and CDR2 SVGAGI come from the germline V gene. Trimming stripped 6 bases from V and 6 bases from J, with 14 bases between. The CDR3 loop spans 14 amino acids.

This chain connects TRBV28 to TRBJ1-6; D remains unclear. This CDR3 comprises 12 residues. The V and J ends lost 5 bases and 5 bases respectively, with 4 bases between them. Per the germline V gene, CDR1 is MDHEN and CDR2 is SYDVKM. The CDR3 nucleotides are TGTGCCAGCAGTCAGAATAATTCACCCCTCCACTTT. Its translation: CASSQNNSPLHF.

The J gene is TRBJ2-7, the V gene TRBV5-1; no definite D call. CDR1 and CDR2 from the germline V gene are SGHRS and YFSETQ. There are 13 residues in the CDR3. V lost 1 base and J lost 7, with 12 bases in between. The CDR3 nucleotides read TGCGCCAGCAGCTTGAACAGTCTGGGGGAGCAGTACTTC. This sequence encodes CASSLNSLGEQYF.

This clonotype was picked up many times. The chain is built from TRBV20-1 and TRBJ2-4; no firm D call. The germline V and J ends were trimmed by 0 bases and 5 bases, with 11 bases remaining between them. CDR3 length: 14 amino acids. Germline values: CDR1 DFQATT, CDR2 SNEGSKA (reference sequence). CDR3 in amino acids: CSAREMGLENIQYF. The CDR3 DNA follows: TGCAGTGCTAGAGAAATGGGTCTGGAAAACATTCAGTACTTC.

This clonotype has at least ten counts. The chain has TRBV9 and TRBJ2-7, with TRBD1 matching over 8 bases. The germline CDR1 and CDR2 sequences are SGDLS and YYNGEE. The CDR3 has 15 amino acids. V was pared by 2 bases and J by 2 bases, with 6 bases of the junction left unmatched. The CDR3 is CASSVGTGLTYEQYF. CDR3 DNA sequence: TGTGCCAGCAGCGTCGGGACAGGTCTAACCTACGAGCAGTACTTC.

In this sample, this clonotype turned up many times. The CDR3 nucleotides read TGCGCCAGCAGCTCGCTGGCAGGGCTCACTGAAGCTTTCTTT. Its protein product is CASSSLAGLTEAFF. V and J are TRBV5-1 and TRBJ1-1; TRBD1 is a possible D gene (5 bases). The CDR3 has 14 amino acids. Looked up from germline, CDR1 is SGHRS and CDR2 is YFSETQ. Trimming removed 3 bases at V and 4 bases at J, with 13 bases between.

A note on this clonotype: Just one base apart from a much larger clone, this may be a read error. This sequence joins TRBV6-5 and TRBJ2-2; D is perhaps TRBD2 (6 bases). V lost 6 bases, J lost 3 bases, and 17 bases lay in between. Germline values: CDR1 MNHEY, CDR2 SVGAGI. The CDR3 is made up of 16 amino acids. Written as DNA, the CDR3 is TGTGCCAGCAGACCCGGGAGCAGGGCGGACACCGGGGAGCTGTTTTTT. Its translation: CASRPGSRADTGELFF.

This clonotype was observed at least ten times. The chain is built from TRBV20-1 and TRBJ2-5, with 10 bases identical to TRBD2. There are 12 residues in the CDR3. With V trimmed by 6 bases and J by 7 bases, 5 bases remained unmatched. Germline CDR1 is DFQATT and CDR2 is SNEGSKA (reference sequence). CDR3 in DNA: TGCAGTGCCCGGACTAGCGGCATGACCCAGTACTTC. This translates into CSARTSGMTQYF.

This clonotype came up many times. The chain uses TRBV20-1 and TRBJ1-5; TRBD1 might be the D (5 bases). Germline V gene sequence: CDR1 DFQATT, CDR2 SNEGSKA (reference sequence). V lost 0 bases and J 0 bases, leaving 12 bases between the germline ends. This CDR3 has 16 amino acids. The CDR3 coding sequence is TGCAGTGCTAGAGACGTCAGGGACCATAGCAATCAGCCCCAGCATTTT. It yields the protein CSARDVRDHSNQPQHF.

This clonotype was seen at least ten times. CDR3 loop: CASSLWTGEYNEQFF. The CDR3 DNA is TGCGCCAGCAGCCTATGGACAGGAGAATACAATGAGCAGTTCTTC. This chain links TRBV5-1 with TRBJ2-1, with 7 bases aligning to TRBD1. CDR3 length: 15 residues. Germline V gene lookup returns CDR1 SGHRS and CDR2 YFSETQ. V gave up 4 bases and J gave up 4 bases; unmatched junction bases: 8.

This clonotype was seen ten or more times. This sequence joins TRBV2 and TRBJ2-3; D is undetermined. Trimming removed 2 bases at V and 4 bases at J, with 4 bases between. CDR3 length: 12 residues. Per the germline V gene, CDR1 is SNHLY and CDR2 is FYNNEI. The CDR3, as DNA: TGTGCCAGCAGTGAAAGGTCAGATACGCAGTATTTT. It is translated as CASSERSDTQYF.

This clonotype was counted many times. The chain carries TRBV10-3 and TRBJ2-1; no definite D call. The CDR3 consists of 11 residues. Between the trimmed V and J ends, which lost 2 bases and 9 bases, there was a span of 5 bases. Germline V gene sequence: CDR1 ENHRY, CDR2 SYGVKD. CDR3 sequence reads: CAISESREQFF. The CDR3 bases are TGTGCCATCAGTGAGAGTCGTGAGCAGTTCTTC.

There are many counts of this clonotype. J is TRBJ2-1 and V is TRBV12-3 or TRBV12-4, with 7 bases aligning to TRBD1. The CDR3 runs to 16 residues. V gave up 4 bases and J gave up 1 base; unmatched junction bases: 7. In DNA form, the CDR3 reads TGTGCCAGCAGTTCCCGCGGACAGGCATCCTACAATGAGCAGTTCTTC. Its translation is CASSSRGQASYNEQFF.

There are many counts of this clonotype. The rearrangement joins TRBV20-1 to TRBJ1-2; possibly TRBD1 for D (6 bases). The CDR3 length is 16 residues. CDR1 DFQATT and CDR2 SNEGSKA come from the germline V gene (reference sequence). Between the trimmed V and J ends, which lost 4 bases and 3 bases, there was a span of 21 bases. CDR3 in DNA: TGCAGTGCTATAGGGTTCGGGGGCTCCGTCGACTATGGCTACACCTTC. Translated: CSAIGFGGSVDYGYTF.

The sample holds many counts of this clonotype. The chain recombines TRBV5-1 with TRBJ2-1; D gene ambiguous. The germline V and J ends were trimmed by 2 bases and 8 bases, with 17 bases remaining between them. CDR1 and CDR2 from the germline V gene are SGHRS and YFSETQ. The CDR3 totals 15 residues. The CDR3: CASSFRLEPQDEQFF. The CDR3 DNA follows: TGCGCCAGCAGCTTTAGGTTGGAGCCTCAGGATGAGCAGTTCTTC.

This clonotype was seen ten or more times. This chain uses TRBV13 with TRBJ2-7; D ambiguous. Trimming took off 5 bases at V and 0 bases at J, with 14 bases between the two ends. The CDR3 loop spans 15 amino acids. Germline values: CDR1 PRHDT, CDR2 FYEKMQ (reference sequence). The CDR3 here is CASSPDGRSSYEQYF. The CDR3 region has the DNA TGTGCCAGCAGCCCAGACGGCCGGAGCTCCTACGAGCAGTACTTC.

The chain employs TRBV18 and TRBJ1-1; 8 bases align to TRBD1. This CDR3 spans 14 amino acids. Germline loops: CDR1 KGHSH, CDR2 LQKENI. V lost 3 bases and J lost 4; bases outside the gene matches: 4. The CDR3 region is CASSPTTGGTEAFF. The CDR3 bases are TGTGCCAGCTCACCTACCACAGGGGGCACTGAAGCTTTCTTT.

This clonotype was seen ten or more times. The chain has TRBV5-1 and TRBJ2-7; tentatively, D is TRBD1 or TRBD2 (6 bases each). Trimming shortened V by 6 bases and J by 1 base, and 23 bases separated the two germline ends. Germline-derived CDR1 and CDR2 are SGHRS and YFSETQ. The CDR3 runs to 17 residues. This CDR3 is CASNMLGGILSSYEQYF. The CDR3 DNA follows: TGCGCCAGCAACATGCTAGGGGGGATTCTATCATCCTACGAGCAGTACTTC. The whole variable domain, filled in from reference TRBV5-1 and TRBJ2-7, reads KAGVTQTPRYLIKTRGQQVTLSCSPISGHRSVSWYQQTPGQGLQFLFEYFSETQRNKGNFPGRFSGRQFSNSRSEMNVSTLELGDSALYLCASNMLGGILSSYEQYFGPGTRLTVT.

This clonotype came up many times. J is TRBJ2-3 and V is TRBV5-1; the match to TRBD1 covers 7 bases. CDR1 and CDR2 from the germline V gene are SGHRS and YFSETQ. J gave up 3 bases and V 3 bases, and 7 bases lay outside the gene matches. The CDR3 contains 15 residues. The CDR3 spells CASSSGQTDTDTQYF. Here the CDR3 DNA reads TGCGCCAGCAGCTCGGGACAGACGGATACAGATACGCAGTATTTT.

Many counts were recorded for this clonotype. In DNA form, the CDR3 reads TGCGCCAGCAGCTTTGGACAGGGCGGTCAGACCCAGTACTTC. It is translated as CASSFGQGGQTQYF. V is TRBV5-1 and J is TRBJ2-5; 8 bases match TRBD1. Germline V lookup: CDR1 SGHRS, CDR2 YFSETQ. The CDR3 loop spans 14 amino acids. J gave up 6 bases and V 2 bases, and 6 bases lay outside the gene matches.

This clonotype was seen a handful of times. The V and J genes are TRBV9 and TRBJ2-5, with 11 bases lining up with TRBD1. Germline loops: CDR1 SGDLS, CDR2 YYNGEE. V shed 4 bases and J 4 bases; nucleotides not matched to a gene: 6. The CDR3 length is 15 residues. CDR3 residues: CASSPIGTGGETQYF. In DNA form, the CDR3 reads TGTGCCAGCAGCCCGATAGGGACAGGGGGAGAGACCCAGTACTTC.